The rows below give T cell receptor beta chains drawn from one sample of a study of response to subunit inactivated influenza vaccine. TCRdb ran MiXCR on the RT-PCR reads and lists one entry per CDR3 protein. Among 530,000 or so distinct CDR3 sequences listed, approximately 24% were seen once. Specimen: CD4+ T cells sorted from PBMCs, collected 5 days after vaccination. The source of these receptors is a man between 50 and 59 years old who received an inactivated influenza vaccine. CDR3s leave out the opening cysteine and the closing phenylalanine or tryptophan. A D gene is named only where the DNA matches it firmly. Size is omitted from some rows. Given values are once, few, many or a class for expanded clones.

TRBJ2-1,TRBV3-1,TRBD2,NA,ASSRGTTYNEQF
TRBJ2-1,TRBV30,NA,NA,AWSVRGGAMSYNEQF
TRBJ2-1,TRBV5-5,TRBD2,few,ASSLGSLAGAGNEQF
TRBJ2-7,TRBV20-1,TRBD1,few,SANQDRDTEQY
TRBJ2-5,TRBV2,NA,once,ASSETGGGTQY
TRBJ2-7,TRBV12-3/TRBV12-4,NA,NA,ASSLPGGKDYEQY
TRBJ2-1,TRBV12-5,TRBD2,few,ASGRTSGDNEQF
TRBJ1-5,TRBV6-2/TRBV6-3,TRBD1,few,ASSYDRGPSNQPQH
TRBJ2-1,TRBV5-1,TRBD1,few,ASSLADRYNEQF
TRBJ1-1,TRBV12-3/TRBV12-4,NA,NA,ASSLVPNTVAF
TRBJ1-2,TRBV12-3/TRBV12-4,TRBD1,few,ASTPSGTGGYT
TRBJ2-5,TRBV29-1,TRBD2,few,SVGGGLETQY
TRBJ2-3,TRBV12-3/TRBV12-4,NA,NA,ASSRPPTEDTQY
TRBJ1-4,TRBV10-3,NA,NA,AIQSATNEKLF
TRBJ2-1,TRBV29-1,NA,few,SVAGHSSNEQF
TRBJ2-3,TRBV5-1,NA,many,ASSFTGADTQY